What follows is one T cell receptor (beta chain) and its context. What it binds is unknown. These data originate in a study of lymphopenia after photon versus proton radiotherapy. Overall study results and limits: Proton therapy kept repertoires fairly stable, unlike photons, which gained effector/memory cells. Oligoclonal CD8+ Temra expansion after nadir drove photon patients' diversity drop. Authors raise, but do not show, better survival with proton therapy. A bigger post-nadir fall in TCR diversity correlated inversely with survival time in deceased patients.

Measured with immunoSEQ multiplex PCR; TCRdb has only the in-frame clones, and not every one. The sample contains approximately 71,000 clones, roughly 88% of which appear only once. This CDR3 has 14 amino acids. V was cut by 6 bases and J by 1 base, with 12 bases left in between. Germline CDR1 is MDHEN and CDR2 is SYDVKM. V gene TRBV28 combines with J gene TRBJ1-2; D gene unclear. Specimen: peripheral blood, collected from a patient treated with photon-based radiotherapy. The source of this sequence is a woman in her sixties or seventies with pancreatic cancer. CDR3 DNA sequence: TGTGCCAGCAGAGAGGCGCCTATTAACTATGGCTACACCTTC. Translating it yields CASREAPINYGYTF.